These 5 T cell receptor beta chains were all obtained from the same sample, sequenced in a study of T cells in Graves' hyperthyroidism and ophthalmopathy. RNA transcripts served as the template for amplifying TCR beta CDR3 regions. Carried out on the TCR CDR3, a first-round RT-PCR used the HTBI primer set. A single record per CDR3 protein comes from TCRdb applying MiXCR to the multiplex PCR reads. There are about 350,000 distinct CDR3 sequences in the sample; approximately 15% occur only once, and 20% to 25% lies in the top ten. Sequenced material: blood. All receptors derive from a woman in her twenties or thirties with Graves' hyperthyroidism.

This clonotype was counted between two and nine times. The CDR3 nucleotides read TGCAGTGCTAGACAGGGAGCCGGGGAGCTGTTTTTT. Translating gives CSARQGAGELFF. The chain carries TRBV20-1 and TRBJ2-2, with D perhaps matching TRBD1 or TRBD2 (5 bases each). The CDR3 is 12 amino acids. In germline, CDR1 is DFQATT, CDR2 SNEGSKA (reference sequence). The V and J ends lost 2 bases and 6 bases respectively, with 7 bases between them.

The chain combines TRBV7-3 with TRBJ2-1; 9 nucleotides match TRBD2. Trimming cost V 1 base and J 8 bases; bases outside gene matches: 6. The germline V gene encodes CDR1 SGHTA and CDR2 FQGTGA. The CDR3 is 15 amino acids. The DNA of the CDR3 is TGTGCCAGCAGCTTAAGTGGCGGGAGGGGATATGAGCAGTTCTTC. Translated: CASSLSGGRGYEQFF. The full variable domain, with the rest looked up from reference TRBV7-3 and TRBJ2-1, is GAGVSQTPSNKVTEKGKYVELRCDPISGHTALYWYRQSLGQGPEFLIYFQGTGAADDSGLPNDRFFAVRPEGSVSTLKIQRTERGDSAVYLCASSLSGGRGYEQFFGPGTRLTVL.

This clonotype appeared many times. The chain combines TRBV30 with TRBJ1-1, with D perhaps TRBD1 (6 bases). This CDR3 region has 12 residues. V shed 0 bases and J shed 10 bases, with 12 bases lying between them. In germline, CDR1 is GTSNPN, CDR2 SVGIG (reference sequence). The CDR3 is CAWSVQGYGAFF. CDR3 nucleotides: TGTGCCTGGAGTGTTCAGGGGTACGGAGCTTTCTTT.

Ten or more counts support this clonotype. The CDR3 DNA follows: TGTGCCACCAGCAGAGGAGATGTCGGGGCAGAGCGGTCCCAGTACTTC. This encodes CATSRGDVGAERSQYF. The gene calls are TRBV15 and TRBJ2-5; D may match TRBD1 or TRBD2 (5 bases each). The germline V gene has CDR1 LNHNV and CDR2 YYDKDF (reference sequence). The CDR3 contains 16 residues. Trimming removed 1 base at V and 9 bases at J, with 21 bases between.

At least ten counts were recorded for this clonotype. The V and J genes are TRBV27 and TRBJ2-5; no firm D call. Germline V gene data show CDR1 as MNHEY and CDR2 as SMNVEV (reference sequence). The CDR3 is 14 amino acids. V was shortened by 3 bases and J by 0 bases, with 8 bases between the two germline ends. CDR3 DNA sequence: TGTGCCAGCAGTTTGTTGGAGAACCAAGAGACCCAGTACTTC. Translating gives CASSLLENQETQYF.